Shown below are 28 T cell receptor beta chains from a single sample sequenced in a study of T cell clonotyping in hematopoietic cell transplantation. The time point here: recipient sample about 28 days before transplant, after cytoreduction. The assay was immunoSEQ multiplex PCR, and TCRdb's table has in-frame clones only and misses some. Among tens of thousands of clones listed, more than 65% were seen once. The material sequenced was peripheral blood mononuclear cells, taken before stem cell transplant. The receptors originated from a woman aged 60-75 years with acute myeloid leukemia. Some clones in this sample may be carry-over from other donors' samples.

This chain uses TRBV7-9 with TRBJ2-7, with a weak D call TRBD1 (6 bases). The CDR3 is 15 residues long. V shed 2 bases and J shed 2 bases, with 13 bases lying between them. The germline CDR1 and CDR2 sequences are SEHNR and FQNEAQ (reference sequence). The CDR3, as DNA: TGTGCCAGCAGCTTATCCAGGGGCGGTGCCTACGAGCAGTACTTC. It is translated as CASSLSRGGAYEQYF.

This clone has more than one count but fewer than ten. This chain uses TRBV19 with TRBJ1-2; 9 bases align to TRBD1. Germline CDR1 and CDR2: LNHDA and SQIVND (reference sequence). J gave up 5 bases and V 7 bases, and 8 bases lay outside the gene matches. This CDR3 region has 14 residues. The CDR3 nucleotides read TGTGCCAGTATCGGGGGACAGGGATCTTATGGCTACACCTTC. Amino acid sequence: CASIGGQGSYGYTF.

The gene calls are TRBV4-1 and TRBJ1-2; D not certain. Trimming took 2 bases from V and 4 from J, leaving 14 bases between them. The CDR3 totals 15 residues. Germline CDR1 and CDR2: MGHRA and YSYEKL. CDR3 sequence (DNA): TGCGCCAGCAGCCAAAACCCCAGAAACCCCTATGGCTACACCTTC. Translation: CASSQNPRNPYGYTF.

The V and J genes are TRBV7-9 and TRBJ2-7, with 9 bases that match TRBD2. The germline gives CDR1 SEHNR, CDR2 FQNEAQ (reference sequence). The CDR3 is 17 residues long. V lost 5 bases and J lost 0; bases outside the gene matches: 11. CDR3 region: CASSQRGLAGLSYEQYF. The CDR3 DNA reads as TGTGCCAGCAGCCAGCGTGGGCTAGCGGGACTCTCCTACGAGCAGTACTTC.

The V gene is TRBV29-1, the J gene TRBJ2-7, with 12 bases fitting TRBD2. Germline V CDR1 and CDR2: SQVTM, ANQGSEA. V lost 2 bases and J lost 3; bases outside the gene matches: 8. The CDR3 is 16 amino acids. DNA for the CDR3: TGCAGCGTTGAAACCCCGCTAGCGGGAGGGATCTACGAGCAGTACTTC. Translating it yields CSVETPLAGGIYEQYF.

V usage is TRBV5-1 and J usage is TRBJ1-5, with D perhaps TRBD1 (6 bases). V lost 4 bases, J lost 2 bases, and 16 bases lay in between. The CDR3 is 16 amino acids. Per germline, CDR1 SGHRS and CDR2 YFSETQ. The CDR3 bases are TGCGCCAGCAGCCCGGGGGGGGGCATGGGCAATCAGCCCCAGCATTTT. It specifies CASSPGGGMGNQPQHF.

This clone was recorded only once. The CDR3 sequence: CASRETVTANYGYTF. CDR3 DNA sequence: TGTGCCAGCAGGGAGACTGTTACCGCTAACTATGGCTACACCTTC. The rearrangement uses TRBV6-5 and TRBJ1-2; D is unclear. Trimming took off 6 bases at V and 0 bases at J, with 14 bases between the two ends. The CDR3 is 15 amino acids. Per the germline V gene, CDR1 is MNHEY and CDR2 is SVGAGI.

The chain joins TRBV29-1 to TRBJ1-1; tentative D call: TRBD1 (6 bases). Germline V gene sequence: CDR1 SQVTM, CDR2 ANQGSEA. Trimming cost V 4 bases and J 5 bases, with 14 bases left between them. The CDR3 has 13 amino acids. CDR3: CSVVGGLGTEAFF. The CDR3 DNA is TGCAGCGTTGTGGGGGGCTTGGGGACTGAAGCTTTCTTT.

The rearrangement uses TRBV5-1 and TRBJ1-6; a weak D match, TRBD1 (5 bases). The CDR3 contains 15 residues. Trimming took 4 bases from V and 5 from J, leaving 13 bases between them. Germline-derived CDR1 and CDR2 are SGHRS and YFSETQ. The CDR3 spells CASSADSFDNSPLHF. As DNA, the CDR3 is TGCGCCAGCAGCGCAGACAGTTTTGATAATTCACCCCTCCACTTT.

The chain links TRBV2 to TRBJ2-7; D ambiguous. The CDR3 consists of 14 residues. The V and J ends lost 7 bases and 0 bases respectively, with 13 bases between them. CDR1 and CDR2 from the germline V gene are SNHLY and FYNNEI. The CDR3 region is CASMGAKSSYEQYF. The DNA for the CDR3 is TGTGCCAGCATGGGTGCTAAAAGCTCCTACGAGCAGTACTTC.

The chain employs TRBV5-1 and TRBJ2-2; possibly TRBD2 for D (5 bases). V dropped 2 bases and J dropped 4 bases, with 18 bases sitting between them. The CDR3 is made up of 17 amino acids. The germline V gene encodes CDR1 SGHRS and CDR2 YFSETQ. The DNA for the CDR3 is TGCGCCAGCAGCTTTGAGGGATCCGCTTGGGGCACCGGGGAGCTGTTTTTT. This gives the protein CASSFEGSAWGTGELFF.

The CDR3 protein is CASVPGGHTEAFF. The CDR3 DNA is TGTGCCAGCGTCCCCGGGGGGCACACTGAAGCTTTCTTT. This rearrangement joins TRBV6-6 to TRBJ1-1; TRBD1 might be the D (6 bases). Germline lookup yields CDR1 MNHNY and CDR2 SVGAGI (reference sequence). Trimming pared 8 bases from V and 3 bases from J, leaving 13 bases between. The length of the CDR3 is 13 residues.

This chain connects TRBV6-1 to TRBJ1-5, with 10 bases that match TRBD1. Germline loops: CDR1 MNHNS, CDR2 SASEGT. This CDR3 spans 15 amino acids. The ends lost 7 bases at V and 4 bases at J; junction bases unmatched: 7. The CDR3 loop is CASKLGQGGNQPQHF. In DNA form, the CDR3 reads TGTGCCAGCAAGCTAGGACAGGGGGGTAATCAGCCCCAGCATTTT.

The rearrangement links TRBV10-3 to TRBJ1-5, with 7 bases fitting TRBD1. The ends lost 6 bases at V and 4 bases at J; junction bases unmatched: 3. The CDR3 loop spans 13 amino acids. CDR1 is ENHRY, CDR2 SYGVKD, per germline. The CDR3 region is CAISGQDNQPQHF. CDR3 bases: TGTGCCATCAGCGGACAGGATAATCAGCCCCAGCATTTT.

The chain couples TRBV7-9 to TRBJ1-2; D is unclear. The germline V gene has CDR1 SEHNR and CDR2 FQNEAQ (reference sequence). CDR3 length equals 13 residues. V was pared by 3 bases and J by 3 bases, with 8 bases between. The CDR3 is CASSFGDDYGYTF. The CDR3 nucleotides are TGTGCCAGCAGCTTCGGGGATGACTATGGCTACACCTTC. Complete variable domain (other parts from reference TRBV7-9 and TRBJ1-2): DTGVSQNPRHKITKRGQNVTFRCDPISEHNRLYWYRQTLGQGPEFLTYFQNEAQLEKSRLLSDRFSAERPKGSFSTLEIQRTEQGDSAMYLCASSFGDDYGYTFGSGTRLTVV.

The rearrangement links TRBV19 to TRBJ2-6; D could derive from TRBD1 or TRBD2 (5 bases each). The CDR3 contains 16 residues. Looked up from germline, CDR1 is LNHDA and CDR2 is SQIVND (reference sequence). Between the trimmed V and J ends, which lost 5 bases and 1 base, there was a span of 12 bases. CDR3 in amino acids: CASSPRGRSGANVLTF. Here the CDR3 DNA reads TGTGCCAGTAGTCCCCGGGGACGTTCTGGGGCCAACGTCCTGACTTTC.

V usage is TRBV4-1 and J usage is TRBJ1-1; a weak D match, TRBD1 (6 bases). This CDR3 region has 16 residues. V gave up 1 base and J gave up 1 base, with 13 bases separating them. Germline V CDR1 and CDR2: MGHRA, YSYEKL. The CDR3 DNA follows: TGCGCCAGCAGCCAAGCAGACAGGAGAGGGAACACTGAAGCTTTCTTT. Protein sequence: CASSQADRRGNTEAFF.

The chain recombines TRBV28 with TRBJ1-2; TRBD1 might be the D (5 bases). The CDR3 spans 13 residues. The germline CDR1 and CDR2 sequences are MDHEN and SYDVKM. Trimming stripped 6 bases from V and 8 bases from J, with 16 bases between. CDR3 region: CASSPPGHGGYTF. The CDR3 DNA is TGTGCCAGCAGCCCGCCAGGGCACGGGGGCTACACCTTC.

The chain has TRBV11-2 and TRBJ2-1; maybe TRBD2 (5 bases). V lost 2 bases and J 4 bases, leaving 12 bases between the germline ends. Looked up from germline, CDR1 is SGHAT and CDR2 is FQNNGV. The CDR3 extends over 15 amino acids. Here the CDR3 DNA reads TGTGCCAGCAGCTTATCCGGGGTGGGATACAATGAGCAGTTCTTC. Residues: CASSLSGVGYNEQFF.

This chain links TRBV19 with TRBJ2-5; TRBD2 might be the D (8 bases). V was pared by 3 bases and J by 3 bases, with 17 bases between. CDR1 and CDR2 (germline): LNHDA, SQIVND (reference sequence). This CDR3 spans 16 amino acids. CDR3 loop: CASSIRGGTAKETQYF. In DNA, the CDR3 is TGTGCCAGTAGTATCCGGGGGGGGACAGCGAAAGAGACCCAGTACTTC.

V gene TRBV7-2 combines with J gene TRBJ2-7; 8 bases are a match to TRBD2. CDR3 size: 14 residues. The V gene end was trimmed by 3 bases and the J gene end by 5 bases; junction bases not matched to a gene: 6. Per germline, CDR1 SGHTA and CDR2 FQGNSA. The CDR3 region is CASSFRTSTHEQYF. DNA for the CDR3: TGTGCCAGCAGCTTTCGGACTAGCACCCACGAGCAGTACTTC.

J is TRBJ1-4 and V is TRBV11-2; TRBD1 is a possible D gene (6 bases). Germline V gives CDR1 SGHAT, CDR2 FQNNGV. V lost 0 bases to trimming and J lost 7 bases, with 15 bases between them. CDR3 length equals 16 residues. The CDR3 sequence is CASSLDPGGAGEKLFF. In nucleotides, the CDR3 is TGTGCCAGCAGCTTAGATCCTGGGGGGGCGGGTGAAAAACTGTTTTTT.

The rearrangement links TRBV28 to TRBJ2-3, with a tentative D call TRBD2 (5 bases). V dropped 6 bases and J dropped 1 base, with 11 bases sitting between them. Germline assignment: CDR1 MDHEN and CDR2 SYDVKM. CDR3 length: 14 amino acids. The CDR3 DNA reads TGTGCCAGCAGCCCCCTCGGGGGCACAGATACGCAGTATTTT. Translated: CASSPLGGTDTQYF.

This chain links TRBV6-5 with TRBJ1-4, with 8 bases aligning to TRBD1. Per germline, CDR1 MNHEY and CDR2 SVGAGI. Trimming at V came to 6 bases and at J to 8 bases, leaving 11 bases not matched to a gene. This CDR3 is 15 amino acids long. The DNA of the CDR3 is TGTGCCAGCAGGTCCCCGGGACAGGCTAGAGAAAAACTGTTTTTT. Residues: CASRSPGQAREKLFF.

CDR3 protein: CASSYQGSGNTIYF. For the CDR3, the DNA is TGTGCCAGCAGTTACCAGGGTTCTGGAAACACCATATATTTT. The V gene is TRBV6-5, the J gene TRBJ1-3, with TRBD1 as a possible D gene (5 bases). V lost 2 bases and J lost 1, with 6 bases in between. The V gene's germline CDR1 is MNHEY and CDR2 SVGAGI. The CDR3 has 14 residues.

V usage is TRBV5-1 and J usage is TRBJ2-5, with TRBD1 matching over 9 bases. Germline assignment: CDR1 SGHRS and CDR2 YFSETQ. The CDR3 spans 14 residues. V dropped 4 bases and J dropped 1; count of bases not matched to a gene: 2. CDR3 sequence reads: CASSRDRVQETQYF. CDR3 in DNA: TGCGCCAGCAGCCGGGACAGGGTCCAAGAGACCCAGTACTTC.

The chain joins TRBV27 to TRBJ2-7; no clear D gene. V was cut by 2 bases and J by 2 bases, with 7 bases left in between. The CDR3 length is 13 residues. From germline, CDR1 is MNHEY and CDR2 SMNVEV (reference sequence). DNA of the CDR3: TGTGCCAGCAGTTTAGCAGGCCCCTACGAGCAGTACTTC. This translates into CASSLAGPYEQYF.

The chain combines TRBV4-1 with TRBJ1-4, with a weak D call TRBD1 (5 bases). Trimming removed 2 bases at V and 5 bases at J, with 12 bases between. CDR1 is MGHRA and CDR2 is YSYEKL in the germline V gene. The CDR3 consists of 15 residues. The CDR3 is CASSQSRGSNEKLFF. DNA of the CDR3: TGCGCCAGCAGCCAATCTCGGGGCTCCAATGAAAAACTGTTTTTT.